This entry lists 30 T cell receptor beta chains sequenced from one sample in a study of shared clonotypes between healthy human individuals (dated by TCRdb to 2020 to 2021). Libraries were constructed by the immunoSEQ multiplex PCR assay. TCRdb's version of the immuneACCESS table is confined to in-frame rearrangements and falls short of the full clone set. An unresolved V gene accounts for under half of the shortfall where checked; the remainder is of unknown origin. For this sample there are about 510,000 clones; nearly 80% appear just once. The ten largest clones capture around 13% of the sample. Source material: PBMCs. Every receptor here comes from a woman between 40 and 50 years old in good health. Some clones in this sample may be carry-over from other donors' samples.

This clone was detected a few times. The chain employs TRBV11-1 and TRBJ1-1; a weak D match, TRBD1 (5 bases). The CDR3 contains 16 residues. The germline V gene encodes CDR1 SGHAT and CDR2 FQDESV (reference sequence). V shed 0 bases and J shed 1 base, with 12 bases lying between them. The CDR3 spells CASSLARGARNTEAFF. CDR3 nucleotides: TGTGCCAGCAGCTTAGCGCGTGGGGCACGGAACACTGAAGCTTTCTTT.

The rearrangement links TRBV5-1 to TRBJ2-1; D is possibly TRBD2 (6 bases). The CDR3 runs 14 residues. Per the germline V gene, CDR1 is SGHRS and CDR2 is YFSETQ. Trimming took off 2 bases at V and 5 bases at J, with 11 bases between the two ends. The CDR3 here is CASSFFPGDNEQFF. CDR3 nucleotides: TGCGCCAGCAGCTTCTTTCCGGGAGACAATGAGCAGTTCTTC.

The V and J genes are TRBV7-8 and TRBJ1-5; D gene ambiguous. Germline V gene lookup returns CDR1 SGHVS and CDR2 FQNEAQ. The CDR3 loop spans 13 amino acids. V was pared by 5 bases and J by 4 bases, with 9 bases between. The CDR3 here is CASSPGVNQPQHF. The CDR3 DNA reads TGTGCCAGCAGCCCCGGGGTGAATCAGCCCCAGCATTTT.

The rearrangement joins TRBV5-4 to TRBJ2-3; 14 bases match TRBD2. V lost 4 bases to trimming and J lost 6 bases; unmatched junction nucleotides: 16. The CDR3 extends over 19 amino acids. Germline loops: CDR1 SGHNT, CDR2 YYREEE (reference sequence). The CDR3: CASSTGLAGGVPVGDTQYF. The CDR3 DNA reads TGTGCCAGCAGCACTGGACTAGCGGGAGGAGTCCCTGTGGGGGATACGCAGTATTTT.

The CDR3 coding sequence is TGTGCCAGCAGCTTGAAACCCACAGATACGCAGTATTTT. Translation: CASSLKPTDTQYF. The chain has TRBV5-6 and TRBJ2-3; D uncertain. The CDR3 spans 13 residues. Looked up from germline, CDR1 is SGHDT and CDR2 is YYEEEE. Trimming left V 1 base short and J 2 bases short, with 5 bases between. Filled out from reference TRBV5-6 and TRBJ2-3, the complete variable domain reads DAGVTQSPTHLIKTRGQQVTLRCSPKSGHDTVSWYQQALGQGPQFIFQYYEEEERQRGNFPDRFSGHQFPNYSSELNVNALLLGDSALYLCASSLKPTDTQYFGPGTRLTVL.

The V and J genes are TRBV19 and TRBJ1-3; possible D gene TRBD1, 6 bases. Trimming left V 0 bases short and J 4 bases short, with 16 bases between. The CDR3 loop spans 17 amino acids. The germline gives CDR1 LNHDA, CDR2 SQIVND (reference sequence). The CDR3 DNA follows: TGTGCCAGTAGTATAGATCCACAGGGCTCAGGCGGAAACACCATATATTTT. This encodes CASSIDPQGSGGNTIYF.

V gene TRBV28 combines with J gene TRBJ2-5, with D maybe TRBD1 (6 bases). Germline V lookup: CDR1 MDHEN, CDR2 SYDVKM. This CDR3 has 12 residues. Written as DNA, the CDR3 is TGTGCGACCGCGAGGGGGAGAGAGACCCAGTACTTC. Translation gives CATARGRETQYF.

The chain combines TRBV10-3 with TRBJ2-5, with 15 nucleotides matching TRBD2. The CDR3 is 19 residues long. V was pared by 0 bases and J by 4 bases, with 9 bases of the junction left unmatched. Germline lookup yields CDR1 ENHRY and CDR2 SYGVKD. CDR3 amino acids: CAISESSGLAGGPTETQYF. CDR3 DNA: TGTGCCATCAGTGAGTCTTCTGGACTAGCGGGAGGGCCGACAGAGACCCAGTACTTC.

This clone was recorded once. V usage is TRBV9 and J usage is TRBJ2-1; the D gene is possibly TRBD1 (7 bases). V was pared by 4 bases and J by 7 bases, with 18 bases between. This CDR3 comprises 15 residues. Germline V gene data show CDR1 as SGDLS and CDR2 as YYNGEE. CDR3 DNA: TGTGCCAGCAGCCGCGGGGCAGGGGGGCGGAATGAGCAGTTCTTC. Amino acids: CASSRGAGGRNEQFF.

As DNA, the CDR3 is TGTGCCAGCAGCTCCGGACAGGGGACGAACACTGAAGCTTTCTTT. This sequence encodes CASSSGQGTNTEAFF. The V gene is TRBV7-8, the J gene TRBJ1-1, with TRBD1 matching over 9 bases. Per germline, CDR1 SGHVS and CDR2 FQNEAQ. The CDR3 covers 15 residues. Trimming removed 4 bases from V and 1 base from J; junction bases left unmatched: 4.

About this clone: Relative to the germline gene, one junction end is altered; a read error may explain this. The rearrangement links TRBV5-1 to TRBJ2-2; 12 nucleotides match TRBD2. Germline V gene sequence: CDR1 SGHRS, CDR2 YFSETQ. The CDR3 runs to 16 residues. The CDR3, as DNA: TGCGCCAGCAACTTGGGACTAGCGGGGAACACCGGGGAGCTGTTTTTT. Protein sequence: CASNLGLAGNTGELFF.

J is TRBJ1-1 and V is TRBV6-1; D unresolved. The germline V gene encodes CDR1 MNHNS and CDR2 SASEGT. The CDR3 runs 15 residues. V was pared by 0 bases and J by 4 bases, with 12 bases between. The DNA for the CDR3 is TGTGCCAGCAGTGAAGCGCCAGGAGAGGGCACTGAAGCTTTCTTT. Amino acids: CASSEAPGEGTEAFF.

For this clone: Sequence at one end of the junction differs from germline and may be a read error. The CDR3 DNA is TGTGCCAGCAGTCTATCTAGCGGGAGTGGGACTGAGCAGTTCTTC. Translation: CASSLSSGSGTEQFF. This rearrangement joins TRBV27 to TRBJ2-1; 10 positions agree with TRBD2. Germline assignment: CDR1 MNHEY and CDR2 SMNVEV (reference sequence). The length of the CDR3 is 15 residues.

The rearrangement links TRBV7-6 to TRBJ1-4, with D possibly TRBD1 on 5 matching bases. The germline V gene has CDR1 SGHVS and CDR2 FNYEAQ. The CDR3 runs 13 residues. The ends were cut back, 10 bases at V and 11 bases at J, with 20 bases in the middle. The CDR3 DNA reads as TGTGCCACCGCACGAGGGGTATTGGGGAAACTGTTTTTT. Encoded protein: CATARGVLGKLFF.

J is TRBJ2-7 and V is TRBV11-2; 14 nucleotides align to TRBD2. The CDR3 covers 15 residues. V lost 6 bases and J lost 3; bases outside the gene matches: 4. The germline V gene encodes CDR1 SGHAT and CDR2 FQNNGV. The CDR3 loop reads CASSLGLAGVYEQYF. The CDR3 DNA follows: TGTGCCAGCAGTTTGGGACTAGCGGGAGTCTACGAGCAGTACTTC.

CDR3 amino acids: CASSPGTGGNKETQYF. The CDR3, as DNA: TGTGCCAGCAGCCCCGGGACAGGAGGTAACAAAGAGACCCAGTACTTC. The V call is TRBV9, the J call TRBJ2-5, with 8 bases that match TRBD1. This CDR3 is built from 16 residues. CDR1 SGDLS and CDR2 YYNGEE come from the germline V gene. With 4 bases clipped from V and 3 bases from J, the junction kept 11 bases outside the gene matches.

The chain carries TRBV6-1 and TRBJ1-5; maybe TRBD1 (6 bases). Looked up from germline, CDR1 is MNHNS and CDR2 is SASEGT. V lost 1 base to trimming and J lost 4 bases, with 11 bases between them. The CDR3 sequence is 15 residues long. CDR3 coding DNA: TGTGCCAGCAGTGAAGTCAGGGGCCCAAATCAGCCCCAGCATTTT. Amino acid sequence: CASSEVRGPNQPQHF.

The CDR3 region is CASSLIGGPGNTIYF. The CDR3 DNA is TGTGCCAGCAGCTTAATCGGGGGGCCTGGAAACACCATATATTTT. The chain employs TRBV7-3 and TRBJ1-3; D is possibly TRBD1 (6 bases). Germline V gene lookup returns CDR1 SGHTA and CDR2 FQGTGA. Trimming took off 1 base at V and 2 bases at J, with 9 bases between the two ends. The CDR3 consists of 15 residues.

Notes on this clone: This could be a read error, since a much larger clone is one nucleotide away. The CDR3 sequence is CASSPTQGLVGEQYF. The CDR3 nucleotides read TGTGCCAGCTCACCTACCCAGGGACTAGTGGGCGAGCAGTACTTC. The chain joins TRBV18 to TRBJ2-7, with TRBD2 matching over 8 bases. CDR3 length equals 15 residues. The V gene end was trimmed by 3 bases and the J gene end by 6 bases; junction bases not matched to a gene: 10. CDR1 and CDR2 (germline): KGHSH, LQKENI.

The chain recombines TRBV5-1 with TRBJ2-5; a weak D match, TRBD2 (6 bases). There are 15 residues in the CDR3. Between the trimmed V and J ends, which lost 4 bases and 5 bases, there was a span of 18 bases. CDR1 and CDR2 from the germline V gene are SGHRS and YFSETQ. The CDR3 is CASSLGDGRVETQYF. Here the CDR3 DNA reads TGCGCCAGCAGCCTGGGGGACGGGAGAGTCGAGACCCAGTACTTC.

The chain uses TRBV18 and TRBJ1-1; D call uncertain. From germline, CDR1 is KGHSH and CDR2 LQKENI. This CDR3 is 13 amino acids long. The V end was cut by 3 bases, the J end by 7 bases, with 12 bases between. CDR3 DNA: TGTGCCAGCTCACCGACGGCTTACTTTGAAGCTTTCTTT. Encoded protein: CASSPTAYFEAFF.

This chain joins TRBV4-1 and TRBJ1-3; D is ambiguous. V lost 1 base and J 2 bases, leaving 12 bases between the germline ends. CDR3 length: 16 residues. Per the germline V gene, CDR1 is MGHRA and CDR2 is YSYEKL. As DNA, the CDR3 is TGCGCCAGCAGCCAAGTCCCGGGAGTAACTGGAAACACCATATATTTT. Its protein product is CASSQVPGVTGNTIYF.

The rearrangement links TRBV28 to TRBJ2-7; 8 bases match TRBD1. The CDR3 length is 16 residues. V shed 7 bases and J 3 bases; nucleotides not matched to a gene: 14. CDR1 is MDHEN and CDR2 is SYDVKM in the germline V gene. For the CDR3, the DNA is TGTGCCAGCACCCCGTCGGGACAGGAGGTTTTCTACGAGCAGTACTTC. The encoded protein is CASTPSGQEVFYEQYF.

The chain has TRBV7-2 and TRBJ2-5; 7 nucleotides align to TRBD2. The CDR3 totals 17 residues. Trimming removed 1 base from V and 2 bases from J; junction bases left unmatched: 10. Germline CDR1 reads SGHTA; CDR2 reads FQGNSA. CDR3 residues: CASSLVGGVRAQETQYF. For the CDR3, the DNA is TGTGCCAGCAGCTTAGTTGGGGGGGTGCGGGCTCAAGAGACCCAGTACTTC.

J is TRBJ1-6 and V is TRBV6-1, with D unresolved. Between the trimmed V and J ends, which lost 2 bases and 10 bases, there was a span of 15 bases. CDR3 length equals 15 residues. Germline-derived CDR1 and CDR2 are MNHNS and SASEGT. CDR3 amino acids: CASSEFRQAQSPLHF. The CDR3, as DNA: TGTGCCAGCAGTGAATTCAGACAAGCCCAGTCACCCCTCCACTTT.

V gene TRBV2 combines with J gene TRBJ1-5; D remains ambiguous. V was trimmed by 3 bases and J by 2 bases, leaving 23 bases between them. The CDR3 contains 19 residues. Per the germline V gene, CDR1 is SNHLY and CDR2 is FYNNEI. The CDR3 region is CASSDPTPTGRLGNQPQHF. The CDR3 coding sequence is TGTGCCAGCAGTGACCCTACCCCCACGGGGAGGTTAGGCAATCAGCCCCAGCATTTT.

This rearrangement joins TRBV27 to TRBJ2-5; 14 bases align to TRBD2. Germline lookup yields CDR1 MNHEY and CDR2 SMNVEV (reference sequence). The trim removed 5 bases at V and 4 bases at J, leaving 9 bases unmatched. The CDR3 runs 17 residues. CDR3 sequence reads: CASSIPPGLAGVETQYF. The CDR3, as DNA: TGTGCCAGCAGTATCCCCCCGGGACTAGCGGGAGTAGAGACCCAGTACTTC.

This chain joins TRBV7-9 and TRBJ2-3; 9 bases are shared with TRBD1. V was clipped by 0 bases and J by 5 bases; unmatched bases: 6. CDR3 length: 16 residues. Germline V CDR1 and CDR2: SEHNR, FQNEAQ (reference sequence). The CDR3 DNA is TGTGCCAGCAGCTTAGCAATACAGGGGGCAAAAGATACGCAGTATTTT. This codes for CASSLAIQGAKDTQYF.

The rearrangement uses TRBV19 and TRBJ1-5; unclear D gene. The germline V gene encodes CDR1 LNHDA and CDR2 SQIVND (reference sequence). The CDR3 is made up of 14 amino acids. Trimming took 3 bases from V and 5 from J, leaving 11 bases between them. CDR3 in DNA: TGTGCCAGTAGTATTAGCCGGACGCATCAGCCCCAGCATTTT. Residues: CASSISRTHQPQHF.

This chain links TRBV2 with TRBJ1-2, with 8 bases lining up with TRBD1. This CDR3 contains 11 residues. The V gene's germline CDR1 is SNHLY and CDR2 FYNNEI. V dropped 6 bases and J dropped 7; count of bases not matched to a gene: 1. The CDR3 spells CASSDRGGYTF. In DNA, the CDR3 is TGTGCCAGCAGCGACAGGGGTGGCTACACCTTC.